The 20 T cell receptor beta chains given below trace back to one sample, sequenced in a study of OX40 agonist ivuxolimab in advanced cancers. The library was generated by the immunoSEQ multiplex PCR assay. TCRdb holds this immuneACCESS table with in-frame rearrangements only. Some clones are missing; in checked studies, unresolved V genes explain under half, and the rest has no known cause. This sample is represented by about 70,000 clones; around nine tenths of them were singletons. Jointly, the top ten make up over 2% of the sample. Sequences were derived from CD4+ or CD8+ T cells sorted from blood, sampled in a trial of the OX40 agonist ivuxolimab. Every receptor here comes from an adult with an advanced solid tumor such as melanoma, head and neck, liver or kidney cancer.

This chain joins TRBV6-6 and TRBJ2-1; D gene unclear. The CDR3 runs to 14 residues. Germline CDR1 is MNHNY and CDR2 is SVGAGI (reference sequence). V shed 8 bases and J shed 0 bases, with 11 bases lying between them. The CDR3, as DNA: TGTGCCAGCCGGGCACTGAGCTCCTACAATGAGCAGTTCTTC. Its translation is CASRALSSYNEQFF.

A single count supports this clone. The J gene is TRBJ1-2, the V gene TRBV7-4, with TRBD1 identical over 8 bases. V shed 0 bases and J 6 bases; nucleotides not matched to a gene: 3. In germline, CDR1 is SGHVT, CDR2 SQSDAQ. This CDR3 contains 14 residues. The DNA of the CDR3 is TGTGCCAGCAGCTTAGCCGGACAGGGAGATGGCTACACCTTC. This codes for CASSLAGQGDGYTF.

This clone was seen a few times. This sequence joins TRBV18 and TRBJ2-1, with 13 bases that match TRBD2. V was pared by 2 bases and J by 7 bases, with 2 bases of the junction left unmatched. This CDR3 is built from 15 residues. CDR1 is KGHSH, CDR2 LQKENI, per germline. In DNA form, the CDR3 reads TGTGCCAGCTCACCAGGGACTAGCGGGGTGAATGAGCAGTTCTTC. Protein: CASSPGTSGVNEQFF.

This chain joins TRBV15 and TRBJ2-7; 13 nucleotides match TRBD2. V trimming: 5 bases; J trimming: 5 bases; junction bases outside the gene matches: 6. The V gene's germline CDR1 is LNHNV and CDR2 YYDKDF (reference sequence). This CDR3 is built from 15 residues. CDR3 in DNA: TGTGCCACCAGCCTCGGACTAGCGGGAGACCACGAGCAGTACTTC. This codes for CATSLGLAGDHEQYF.

The chain has TRBV11-2 and TRBJ1-1; D remains ambiguous. V was trimmed by 5 bases and J by 5 bases, leaving 12 bases between them. Germline-derived CDR1 and CDR2 are SGHAT and FQNNGV. The CDR3 is made up of 13 amino acids. In DNA form, the CDR3 reads TGTGCCAGCAGCCGAATAGGGCAAACTGAAGCTTTCTTT. Translating it yields CASSRIGQTEAFF.

This rearrangement joins TRBV5-1 to TRBJ1-1; TRBD1 aligns across 7 bases. Germline V gene lookup returns CDR1 SGHRS and CDR2 YFSETQ. The CDR3 is 16 amino acids. Trimming at V came to 1 base and at J to 1 base, leaving 7 bases not matched to a gene. The CDR3 DNA follows: TGCGCCAGCAGCTTGCCAAAGGGACAGAAGAACACTGAAGCTTTCTTT. Translating gives CASSLPKGQKNTEAFF.

The rearrangement links TRBV5-1 to TRBJ2-3; TRBD1 matches 8 bases. Germline assignment: CDR1 SGHRS and CDR2 YFSETQ. V lost 1 base and J lost 2; bases outside the gene matches: 6. There are 16 residues in the CDR3. The CDR3 bases are TGCGCCAGCAGCTTGCAGGGGGCGGTGGCCACAGATACGCAGTATTTT. The encoded protein is CASSLQGAVATDTQYF.

This chain uses TRBV18 with TRBJ1-1; D is perhaps TRBD1 (6 bases). With 0 bases removed from V and 5 bases from J, the gap between germline ends came to 7 bases. The germline V gene has CDR1 KGHSH and CDR2 LQKENI. The CDR3 runs 13 residues. The CDR3 DNA is TGTGCCAGCTCACCACCAGGGGGAACTGAAGCTTTCTTT. It encodes CASSPPGGTEAFF.

The chain has TRBV10-3 and TRBJ1-2, with TRBD1 matching 8 bases. The germline CDR1 and CDR2 sequences are ENHRY and SYGVKD. The CDR3 is 14 amino acids. Unmatched junction bases numbered 4, after V lost 2 bases and J lost 5 bases. The CDR3 sequence: CAISERGTGYGYTF. The CDR3 nucleotides are TGTGCCATCAGTGAGAGGGGGACAGGTTATGGCTACACCTTC.

This clone has a handful of counts. The J gene is TRBJ1-2, the V gene TRBV7-9; 9 nucleotides match TRBD1. CDR1 and CDR2 from the germline V gene are SEHNR and FQNEAQ (reference sequence). J was trimmed by 5 bases and V by 4 bases; bases with no gene match: 2. This CDR3 is 13 amino acids long. CDR3 protein: CASSSTGGYGYTF. DNA for the CDR3: TGTGCCAGCAGCTCGACAGGGGGGTATGGCTACACCTTC.

This chain connects TRBV19 to TRBJ1-5; D may be TRBD1 (5 bases). The CDR3 has 16 amino acids. From germline, CDR1 is LNHDA and CDR2 SQIVND (reference sequence). V lost 4 bases to trimming and J lost 1 base, with 14 bases between them. CDR3 sequence: CASSTAWGVSNQPQHF. The DNA for the CDR3 is TGTGCCAGTAGTACCGCGTGGGGGGTAAGCAATCAGCCCCAGCATTTT.

In this sample, this clone turned up a few times. CDR3 DNA sequence: TGTGCCAGCAGTGCCACAGGGGCAGGGGCCCACGAGCAGTACTTC. As protein: CASSATGAGAHEQYF. The chain joins TRBV5-4 to TRBJ2-7; 7 bases are a match to TRBD1. The CDR3 has 15 amino acids. The junction had 13 bases not matched to a gene; V was cut back by 5 bases and J by 5 bases. Germline CDR1 reads SGHNT; CDR2 reads YYREEE (reference sequence).

The chain has TRBV7-2 and TRBJ2-7; D is undetermined. Trimming left V 4 bases short and J 0 bases short, with 10 bases between. CDR1 is SGHTA, CDR2 FQGNSA, per germline. The CDR3 covers 14 residues. CDR3 region: CASSSDRYSYEQYF. The CDR3 DNA reads TGTGCCAGCAGCTCTGACCGGTACTCCTACGAGCAGTACTTC. Together with reference TRBV7-2 and TRBJ2-7, the CDR3 gives the full variable domain: GAGVSQSPSNKVTEKGKDVELRCDPISGHTALYWYRQSLGQGLEFLIYFQGNSAPDKSGLPSDRFSAERTGGSVSTLTIQRTQQEDSAVYLCASSSDRYSYEQYFGPGTRLTVT.

This clone has just a few counts. The DNA for the CDR3 is TGTGCCAGCAGCTTCCTCGGGATCTTAGGAGAGACCCAGTACTTC. This gives the protein CASSFLGILGETQYF. The rearrangement joins TRBV7-8 to TRBJ2-5; D is perhaps TRBD2 (5 bases). The CDR3 is 15 residues long. V was clipped by 3 bases and J by 4 bases, with 15 bases between them. Germline V gene lookup returns CDR1 SGHVS and CDR2 FQNEAQ.

The chain links TRBV7-9 to TRBJ2-5; weak D call: TRBD1 (6 bases). V gave up 5 bases and J gave up 1 base, with 14 bases separating them. Germline V gene sequence: CDR1 SEHNR, CDR2 FQNEAQ (reference sequence). This CDR3 is built from 15 residues. CDR3 coding DNA: TGTGCCAGCAGCCGATCAACAGGGAGCCAAGAGACCCAGTACTTC. Protein sequence: CASSRSTGSQETQYF.

This chain links TRBV7-9 with TRBJ2-3; TRBD2 agrees at 8 bases. CDR1 is SEHNR, CDR2 FQNEAQ, per germline (reference sequence). The CDR3 contains 15 residues. V trimming: 0 bases; J trimming: 2 bases; junction bases outside the gene matches: 1. DNA for the CDR3: TGTGCCAGCAGCTTAGCAGCGGGAGTCACAGATACGCAGTATTTT. Its protein is CASSLAAGVTDTQYF. Together with reference TRBV7-9 and TRBJ2-3, the CDR3 gives the full variable domain: DTGVSQNPRHKITKRGQNVTFRCDPISEHNRLYWYRQTLGQGPEFLTYFQNEAQLEKSRLLSDRFSAERPKGSFSTLEIQRTEQGDSAMYLCASSLAAGVTDTQYFGPGTRLTVL.

The chain is built from TRBV7-8 and TRBJ1-5; D unresolved. CDR3 size: 14 residues. Germline V gives CDR1 SGHVS, CDR2 FQNEAQ. Trimming removed 0 bases at V and 4 bases at J, with 7 bases between. The CDR3 bases are TGTGCCAGCAGCTTAGCCCGTGGGAATCAGCCCCAGCATTTT. This gives the protein CASSLARGNQPQHF.

CDR3 nucleotide sequence: TGCGCCAGCAGCTTCCAGGGGGCGCGCAATGAGCAGTTCTTC. Protein: CASSFQGARNEQFF. The J gene is TRBJ2-1, the V gene TRBV5-1, with 8 nucleotides matching TRBD1. The V gene end was trimmed by 2 bases and the J gene end by 6 bases; junction bases not matched to a gene: 4. The CDR3 runs 14 residues. Germline-derived CDR1 and CDR2 are SGHRS and YFSETQ. Filled out from reference TRBV5-1 and TRBJ2-1, the complete variable domain reads KAGVTQTPRYLIKTRGQQVTLSCSPISGHRSVSWYQQTPGQGLQFLFEYFSETQRNKGNFPGRFSGRQFSNSRSEMNVSTLELGDSALYLCASSFQGARNEQFFGPGTRLTVL.

The rearrangement uses TRBV28 and TRBJ1-6, with TRBD1 matching over 7 bases. CDR1 and CDR2 from the germline V gene are MDHEN and SYDVKM. V trimming: 2 bases; J trimming: 4 bases; junction bases outside the gene matches: 2. This CDR3 has 15 amino acids. The CDR3 coding sequence is TGTGCCAGCAGTTTAACAGGGGATTATAATTCACCCCTCCACTTT. This gives the protein CASSLTGDYNSPLHF.

This clone has a single count. This chain links TRBV18 with TRBJ2-7; weak D call: TRBD1 (5 bases). The CDR3 consists of 13 residues. Germline V CDR1 and CDR2: KGHSH, LQKENI. The V gene lost 3 bases and the J gene lost 5 bases, with 11 bases spanning the gap. The CDR3 loop is CASSPHRQNEQYF. CDR3 DNA sequence: TGTGCCAGCTCACCCCACAGGCAGAACGAGCAGTACTTC.